The clone carrying this TCR beta chain came up a few times. With random hexamers, reverse transcription was performed on about 0.5 to 1 ug of RNA. Multiplex PCR with immunoSEQ amplified the TCR beta CDR3 across 54 Vbeta and 13 Jbeta. TCRdb processed the immunoSEQ multiplex PCR reads anew with MiXCR; each CDR3 protein has one entry. The repertoire holds roughly 250,000 distinct CDR3 sequences, with 90% to 96% as singletons. This sample was taken from a study of CD8 T cells in Susac syndrome. Across the whole study: At the time their blood was drawn, patients with Susac syndrome were either therapy-naive, on corticosteroids (with some of them also receiving intravenous immunoglobulin), or on intravenous immunoglobulin alone.

The CDR3 sequence is 11 residues long. Trimming stripped 3 bases from V and 4 bases from J, with 3 bases between. The V gene is TRBV12-3 or TRBV12-4, the J gene TRBJ1-1, with D unresolved. The source is a human donor with Susac syndrome. Sequencing was done on a sample of CD4+ T cells from PBMCs. Written as DNA, the CDR3 is TGTGCCAGCAGTTTGGCCACTGAAGCTTTCTTT. Protein sequence: CASSLATEAFF.